This T cell receptor beta chain is drawn from a study of blood T cell repertoires in COVID-19. Study context: There were acute and convalescent COVID-19 samples, and they came from the United States, Italy and Spain.

Original processing notes: Cell counts per sample came from amplifying reference gene primers. TCRdb's table, derived via immunoSEQ multiplex PCR, lists solely in-frame clones and lacks some. The V and J calls and clone size were taken over from that table, and D and trimming were inferred from the DNA. The table lists some 120,000 clones, over 75% of them singletons. In this sample, this clone turned up a few times. This CDR3 comprises 15 residues. The ends were cut back, 8 bases at V and 1 base at J, with 18 bases in the middle. Germline V lookup: CDR1 SGHRS, CDR2 YFSETQ. The TCR originated in a woman older than 75 with acute or convalescent COVID-19. Source material: peripheral blood. V is TRBV5-1 and J is TRBJ1-1, with a tentative D call TRBD1 (6 bases). The chain's CDR3 is CASSLVLQGNTEAFF. For the CDR3, the DNA is TGCGCCAGTTCTTTGGTCTTACAGGGGAACACTGAAGCTTTCTTT.